The subject of this entry is one T cell receptor (beta chain). Its antigen remains unidentified. Germline CDR1 SGHNT, CDR2 YYREEE (reference sequence). Trimming removed 2 bases at V and 0 bases at J, with 6 bases between. The CDR3 has 13 residues. The immunoSEQ assay was version 4, run in survey mode. The data were produced by immunoSEQ multiplex PCR, yet TCRdb's version contains in-frame clones alone and is incomplete. The table has 35,000 to 40,000 clones, roughly 80% seen once; the top ten hold 1.6%. This sample was included in a study of persistence of HIV-infected CD4 T cells. Across the study: CD4+ T cells responding to CMV or HIV-1 Gag were isolated. Study conclusions and caveats: Antigen-responding cells were enriched for degenerate expanded CDR3beta sequences.

Lysates of CMV-infected fibroblasts at approximately 9.6 ug/mL stimulated these cells. CD40L/CD69 double-negative CD45RO-high memory CD4+ T cells were collected. For at least 4 years, plasma HIV-1 RNA was undetectable (<50 copies/mL). CD8+ T cells were removed from PBMCs prior to stimulation. The receptor was derived from an adult man with HIV who was CMV-seropositive. The sample in question was CD4+ T cells sorted from PBMCs after approximately 19-hour stimulation, obtained from a patient who received antiretroviral therapy. The rearrangement joins TRBV5-4 to TRBJ2-7; perhaps TRBD1 as D (5 bases). The CDR3 DNA reads TGTGCCAGCAGCTTAACAGGCTCCTACGAGCAGTACTTC. Amino acids: CASSLTGSYEQYF.